What follows describes a single T cell receptor beta chain. This entry is derived from a study of blood T cell repertoires in COVID-19. This CDR3 has 15 residues. The V gene end was trimmed by 6 bases and the J gene end by 4 bases; junction bases not matched to a gene: 6. CDR1 MNHEY and CDR2 SMNVEV come from the germline V gene (reference sequence). The method was immunoSEQ multiplex PCR; TCRdb's version includes in-frame clones alone and lacks a portion of them. This table has tens of thousands of clones, 65% to 90% appearing once. Sequences were obtained from peripheral blood. V usage is TRBV27 and J usage is TRBJ2-1; TRBD2 matches at 10 bases. This receptor was identified in a man in his 70s with acute or convalescent COVID-19. CDR3 DNA sequence: TGTGCCAGCAGCCCTCAAGCGGGAGGGTACAATGAGCAGTTCTTC. Amino acids: CASSPQAGGYNEQFF.